This record covers a single TCR beta chain. This receptor's antigen is unknown. No much larger clone exists at a distance of one base, and base qualities are not known. The entry originates in a study of shared clonotypes between healthy human individuals (dated by TCRdb to 2018 to 2020). With regard to the full study: Two women and three men aged 18 to 49 years were included in the cohort. For each donor, CD4 naive and CD4 memory were each given three plates, CD8 naive was given two plates, and CD8 memory was given one plate. The study deeply sequenced blood TCR repertoires of about 5 healthy adults to estimate repertoire size and the extent of clonotype sharing between individuals. To increase sequencing depth and limit assay-specific biases, different laboratories used diverse techniques to prepare libraries and sequence TCR repertoires. Each donor's leukapheresis produced roughly between about 0.8 and 10 billion PBMCs.

General conclusions and limits of the study: Naive subsets generally had larger estimated clonotype richness than memory subsets did. Sampling was limited to blood, and TCR repertoires in tissue likely differ from TCR repertoires in blood. Based on pairwise subsampling, the degree of clonotype sharing among donors was expected to be affected by sequencing depth. Because the study included a small number of donors, the genetic and exposure-history diversity represented was limited. Even with the large sequencing depth, rarefaction of the sorted-subset datasets indicated that sequencing was incomplete. When several donors were compared, the shared fraction of clonotypes was 5% to 6.5% for naive CD4, 3.5% to 4% for naive CD8, about 2.4% for memory CD4, and around 0.37% for memory CD8. Higher generation probabilities were observed for clonotypes shared by all four sorted-subset donors than for non-shared clonotypes.

Using the deep immunoSEQ assay, multiplex PCR amplified TCR CDR3 regions from genomic DNA. Genomic DNA extracted from each cell subset was distributed evenly over all wells of several immunoSEQ 96-well plates, and each plate served as one replicate. For sorted subsets, each replicate PCR was loaded with about 0.2 ug genomic DNA, equivalent to 30,000 to 35,000 T cell genomes. The purified libraries were quantified using a Qubit 3.0 fluorometer, sized with a Bioanalyzer 2100, and then quantified again using the KAPA Library Quantification kit. Every immunoSEQ 96-well plate was sequenced on a dedicated single-read 150-cycle Illumina NextSeq 550 flow cell. Concerning the study's data processing: Because only junctional sequences without quality scores were contained in the immunoSEQ output, filtering matching that applied to full-length reads could not be performed. To assign V/J genes and CDR3, sequences were annotated using PyIR, a Python wrapper for IgBLAST v1.9, with IMGT germline references. Reads with weak V/J assignments (E-value above 1e-6), missing CDR3, stop codons, out-of-frame junctions, or ambiguous translated residues were removed. V3J clonotypes were defined as sequences sharing the same inferred V gene, J gene, and CDR3 amino acid sequence. Percentage overlap between repertoires was calculated by dividing the number of shared unique clonotypes by the size of the smaller repertoire. Repertoire richness was assessed with RTK rarefaction, the Chao1 estimator, and Recon v2.1 estimates of unobserved clonotypes. For all TCRbeta clonotypes obtained by the gDNA method from four donors, generation probabilities were computed with OLGA. The table comes from immuneACCESS by way of TCRdb, which keeps in-frame sequences with V and J called. Part of the clones is missing from these tables; in studies checked, under half for an unresolved V gene and the rest for unknown reasons. V and J calls plus clone size are reproduced from that table; the DNA served to infer D and trimming. The sample profile shows 300,000 to 350,000 clones; around 79% of them were found once. The leading ten clones occupy about 10% of the sample.

Healthy HIV-negative adults with no recently reported acute infections or vaccinations were included as donors. Every donor was a Caucasian adult living in Nashville, Tennessee, USA. CD4+ T cells were enriched by magnetic negative selection, after which naive cells were positively selected on CD45RA and the negative fraction was taken as the memory subset. Blood was collected by leukapheresis, and PBMCs were isolated by Ficoll-Histopaque density gradient centrifugation and then cryopreserved in liquid nitrogen vapor phase. Purity and quantity of every magnetically sorted T cell population were checked by analytical flow cytometry. Each sorted fraction had its genomic DNA isolated and then quantified by UV absorbance on a Nanodrop 2000c. The CDR3 spans 13 residues, from the cysteine through the phenylalanine. Of all the DNA, just the CDR3 is kept, 39 bases in frame from base 1. Looking up the germline V gene yields CDR1 SGHRS and CDR2 YFSETQ. V is shortened by 1 base, J by 8 bases, and the region joining them spans 10 bases.

The TCR was taken from a man aged 30 to 39 in good health. The chain couples TRBV5-1 to TRBJ1-5, with no D gene named confidently. Sample: memory CD4+ T cells sorted from blood. Sample cell subset or site, as interpreted from the label and publication: CD45RA-negative fraction. The nucleotides read TGCGCCAGCAGCTTGAGCATCGATGAGCCCCAGCATTTT. Protein translation: CASSLSIDEPQHF.